This T cell receptor (beta chain) is from a study of T cell responses to AZD1222 COVID-19 vaccine. Produced via immunoSEQ multiplex PCR; TCRdb's table is partial and in-frame only. The data show roughly 120,000 clones, around 89% seen once. The V end was cut by 1 base, the J end by 1 base, with 10 bases between. The CDR3 runs 15 residues. CDR1 MNHEY and CDR2 SVGAGI come from the germline V gene. Sequenced material: peripheral blood, taken 28 days after the second AZD1222 dose. This receptor was obtained from an adult who received the AZD1222 COVID-19 vaccine. The rearrangement joins TRBV6-5 to TRBJ1-1; D unresolved. CDR3 in DNA: TGTGCCAGCAGTTACTTTGCGCAGGCGAACACTGAAGCTTTCTTT. It is translated as CASSYFAQANTEAFF.